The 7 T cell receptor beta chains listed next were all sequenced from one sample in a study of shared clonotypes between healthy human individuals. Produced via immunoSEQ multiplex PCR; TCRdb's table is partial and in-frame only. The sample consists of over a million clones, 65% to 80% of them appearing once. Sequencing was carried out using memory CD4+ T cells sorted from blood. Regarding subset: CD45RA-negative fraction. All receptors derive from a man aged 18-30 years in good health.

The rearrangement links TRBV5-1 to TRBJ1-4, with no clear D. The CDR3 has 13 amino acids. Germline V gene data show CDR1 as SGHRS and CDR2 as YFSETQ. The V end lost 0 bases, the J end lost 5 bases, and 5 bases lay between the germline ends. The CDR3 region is CASSLAQNEKLFF. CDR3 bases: TGCGCCAGCAGCTTGGCCCAAAATGAAAAACTGTTTTTT.

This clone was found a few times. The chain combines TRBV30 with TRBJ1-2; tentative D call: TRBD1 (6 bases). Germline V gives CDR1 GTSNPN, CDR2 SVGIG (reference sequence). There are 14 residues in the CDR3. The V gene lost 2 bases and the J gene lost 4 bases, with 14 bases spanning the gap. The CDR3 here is CAWSPGHGSYGYTF. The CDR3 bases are TGTGCCTGGAGTCCGGGACACGGGAGCTATGGCTACACCTTC.

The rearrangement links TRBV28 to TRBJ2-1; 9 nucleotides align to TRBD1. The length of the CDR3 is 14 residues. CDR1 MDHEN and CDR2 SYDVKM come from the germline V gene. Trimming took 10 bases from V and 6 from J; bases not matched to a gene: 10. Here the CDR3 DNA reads TGTGCCACCTCCCGGGACAGGGCTGCCAATGAGCAGTTCTTC. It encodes CATSRDRAANEQFF.

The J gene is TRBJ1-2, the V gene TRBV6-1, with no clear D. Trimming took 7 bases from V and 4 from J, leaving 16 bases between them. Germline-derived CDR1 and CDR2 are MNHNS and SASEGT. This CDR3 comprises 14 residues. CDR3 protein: CASTPTEGPYGYTF. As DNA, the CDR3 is TGTGCCAGCACCCCCACTGAGGGTCCCTATGGCTACACCTTC.

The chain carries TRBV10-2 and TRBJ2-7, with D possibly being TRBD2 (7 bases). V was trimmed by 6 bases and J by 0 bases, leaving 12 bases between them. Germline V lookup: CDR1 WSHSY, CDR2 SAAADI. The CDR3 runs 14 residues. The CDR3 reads CASRSGTSSYEQYF. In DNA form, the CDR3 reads TGCGCCAGCAGGAGCGGGACATCCTCCTACGAGCAGTACTTC.

The chain's CDR3 is CASSPSRMGSGNSPLHF. CDR3 sequence (DNA): TGTGCCAGCTCACCATCGCGAATGGGATCGGGGAATTCACCCCTCCACTTT. This chain links TRBV18 with TRBJ1-6; D remains ambiguous. V lost 2 bases and J 7 bases, leaving 18 bases between the germline ends. Germline CDR1 is KGHSH and CDR2 is LQKENI. The CDR3 spans 17 residues.

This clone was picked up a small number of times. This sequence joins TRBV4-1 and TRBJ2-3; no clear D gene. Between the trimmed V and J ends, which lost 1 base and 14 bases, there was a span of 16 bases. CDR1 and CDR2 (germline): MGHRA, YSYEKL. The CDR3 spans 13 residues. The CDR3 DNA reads TGCGCCAGCAGCCAAGGTGTCCCAGGCAGTCCGTATTTT. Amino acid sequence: CASSQGVPGSPYF.